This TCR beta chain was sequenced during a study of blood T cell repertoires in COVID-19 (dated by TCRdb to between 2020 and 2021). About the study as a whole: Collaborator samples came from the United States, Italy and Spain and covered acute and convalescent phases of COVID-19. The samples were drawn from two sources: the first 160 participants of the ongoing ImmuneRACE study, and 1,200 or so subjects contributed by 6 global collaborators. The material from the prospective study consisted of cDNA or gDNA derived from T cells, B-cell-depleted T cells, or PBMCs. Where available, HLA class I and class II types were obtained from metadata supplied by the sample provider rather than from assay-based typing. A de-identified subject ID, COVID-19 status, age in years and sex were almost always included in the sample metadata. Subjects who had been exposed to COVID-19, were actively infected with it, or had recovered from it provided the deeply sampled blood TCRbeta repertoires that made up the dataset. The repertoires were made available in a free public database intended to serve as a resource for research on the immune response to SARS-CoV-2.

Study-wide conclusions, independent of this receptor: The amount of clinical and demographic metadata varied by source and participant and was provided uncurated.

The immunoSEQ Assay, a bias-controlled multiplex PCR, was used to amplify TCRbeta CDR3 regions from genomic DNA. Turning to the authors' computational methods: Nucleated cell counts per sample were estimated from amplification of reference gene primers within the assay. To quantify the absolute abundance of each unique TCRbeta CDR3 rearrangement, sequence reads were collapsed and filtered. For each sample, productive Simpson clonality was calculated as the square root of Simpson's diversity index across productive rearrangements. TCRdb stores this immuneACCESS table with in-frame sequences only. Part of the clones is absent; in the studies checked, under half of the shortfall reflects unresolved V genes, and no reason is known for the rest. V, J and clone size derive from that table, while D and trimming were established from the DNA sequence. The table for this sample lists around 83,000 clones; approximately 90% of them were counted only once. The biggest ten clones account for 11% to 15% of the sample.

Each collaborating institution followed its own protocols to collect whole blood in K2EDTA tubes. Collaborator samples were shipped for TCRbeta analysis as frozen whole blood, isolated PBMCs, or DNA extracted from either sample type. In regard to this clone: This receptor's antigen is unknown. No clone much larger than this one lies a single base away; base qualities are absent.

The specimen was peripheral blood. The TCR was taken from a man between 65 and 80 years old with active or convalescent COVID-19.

DNA sequence: TGTGCCAGCAGCTTAGTCCAGGGATCCTATGGCTACACCTTC. Translated, it gives CASSLVQGSYGYTF. This chain is built from TRBV7-8 and TRBJ1-2; the D region possibly corresponds to TRBD1 (5 bases align). CDR1 and CDR2 (SGHVS, FQNEAQ) derive from the germline V gene. The CDR3 goes from the cysteine to the phenylalanine over 14 residues. Of all the DNA, just the CDR3 is kept, 42 bases in frame from base 1. Relative to germline, V is 1 base shorter and J is 4 bases shorter, with 10 bases between their ends.